These 27 T cell receptor beta chains share one sample of origin, sequenced in a study of cytomegalovirus exposure and HLA in healthy donors. The PCR made use of 60 Vbeta and 13 Jbeta primers. Profiling relied on immunoSEQ multiplex PCR, and the TCRdb table lists in-frame clones only, not all of them. The table shows about 160,000 clones, with about 85% occurring only once. The sample consisted of PBMCs. The receptors derive from a boy aged 2 to 10 in good health and CMV-seronegative.

This clone was counted once. The chain links TRBV7-2 to TRBJ2-7; 10 bases are shared with TRBD1. Germline CDR1 is SGHTA and CDR2 is FQGNSA. With V trimmed by 5 bases and J by 7 bases, 11 bases remained unmatched. CDR3 length equals 15 residues. CDR3 bases: TGTGCCAGCAGCATTACGGGACAGGGGAAGGGGGAGCAGTACTTC. Its protein is CASSITGQGKGEQYF.

J is TRBJ2-1 and V is TRBV28, with D maybe TRBD2 (6 bases). CDR1 and CDR2 (germline): MDHEN, SYDVKM. This CDR3 has 17 amino acids. V lost 1 base, J lost 5 bases, and 18 bases lay in between. Written as DNA, the CDR3 is TGTGCCAGCAGTTTATACCCAGGGTGGCGGGGACACAATGAGCAGTTCTTC. It yields the protein CASSLYPGWRGHNEQFF.

The rearrangement joins TRBV6-5 to TRBJ1-2; 12 positions match TRBD1. V lost 5 bases to trimming and J lost 6 bases; unmatched junction nucleotides: 7. The germline CDR1 and CDR2 sequences are MNHEY and SVGAGI. This CDR3 spans 15 amino acids. In DNA, the CDR3 is TGTGCCAGCAGTCCGGGGACAGGGGGCGGGAATGGCTACACCTTC. Translation gives CASSPGTGGGNGYTF.

The rearrangement links TRBV7-9 to TRBJ2-6; 10 bases fit TRBD1. This CDR3 has 17 residues. V lost 4 bases, J lost 4 bases, and 7 bases stayed unmatched. The germline V gene encodes CDR1 SEHNR and CDR2 FQNEAQ (reference sequence). CDR3 loop: CASSCDDRGLGANVLTF. The CDR3 region has the DNA TGTGCCAGCAGCTGTGATGACAGGGGGCTAGGGGCCAACGTCCTGACTTTC.

The chain has TRBV5-1 and TRBJ1-6, with 10 nucleotides matching TRBD1. The CDR3 contains 16 residues. V shed 5 bases, J shed 8 bases, and the junction held 10 bases outside the gene matches. Germline CDR1 reads SGHRS; CDR2 reads YFSETQ. For the CDR3, the DNA is TGCGCCAGCAGGGAAGGACAGGGGGGTGGTCATTCACCCCTCCACTTT. Protein sequence: CASREGQGGGHSPLHF.

This clone appeared a single time. The chain is built from TRBV10-1 and TRBJ2-4; 7 nucleotides match TRBD1. The junction had 8 bases not matched to a gene; V was cut back by 7 bases and J by 5 bases. The CDR3 extends over 14 amino acids. Germline V gives CDR1 WNHNN, CDR2 SYGVQD (reference sequence). The CDR3 sequence: CASIFDRDENIQYF. CDR3 DNA: TGCGCCAGCATCTTTGACAGGGACGAAAACATTCAGTACTTC.

The V call is TRBV5-1, the J call TRBJ1-6; perhaps TRBD1 as D (6 bases). Trimming took 4 bases from V and 7 from J, leaving 12 bases between them. This CDR3 region has 14 residues. Germline V gene data show CDR1 as SGHRS and CDR2 as YFSETQ. The CDR3 DNA follows: TGCGCCAGCAGCCGGGGACACAGAAATTCACCCCTCCACTTT. It is translated as CASSRGHRNSPLHF.

The CDR3 bases are TGTGCCAGCAGCTGGGACAGGGGGCTGGAGCAGTACTTC. Translating gives CASSWDRGLEQYF. The V gene is TRBV13, the J gene TRBJ2-7; 12 bases are a match to TRBD1. The CDR3 contains 13 residues. Germline-derived CDR1 and CDR2 are PRHDT and FYEKMQ (reference sequence). J gave up 7 bases and V 4 bases, and 2 bases lay outside the gene matches.

The chain recombines TRBV7-3 with TRBJ2-2; the D is unclear. The CDR3 contains 14 residues. Deletions cut 1 base from V and 4 bases from J, with 7 bases between. From germline, CDR1 is SGHTA and CDR2 FQGTGA. The chain's CDR3 is CASSLSGSTGELFF. CDR3 nucleotide sequence: TGTGCCAGCAGCTTAAGCGGATCCACCGGGGAGCTGTTTTTT.

The J gene is TRBJ1-2, the V gene TRBV28, with D uncertain. The CDR3 totals 15 residues. Deletions cut 5 bases from V and 0 bases from J, with 13 bases between. Looked up from germline, CDR1 is MDHEN and CDR2 is SYDVKM. CDR3 sequence reads: CASSPRVSANYGYTF. CDR3 in DNA: TGTGCCAGCAGTCCACGGGTTTCAGCTAACTATGGCTACACCTTC.

The chain uses TRBV29-1 and TRBJ2-7; the D gene is possibly TRBD1 (6 bases). This CDR3 is 12 amino acids long. V dropped 7 bases and J dropped 1 base, with 11 bases sitting between them. The germline V gene has CDR1 SQVTM and CDR2 ANQGSEA. CDR3 loop: CSARDTSYEQYV. In DNA form, the CDR3 reads TGCAGCGCTCGGGACACTTCCTACGAGCAGTACGTC.

The V call is TRBV5-1, the J call TRBJ1-1, with D maybe TRBD1 (6 bases). There are 13 residues in the CDR3. Trimming cost V 4 bases and J 4 bases, with 11 bases left between them. In germline, CDR1 is SGHRS, CDR2 YFSETQ. The DNA of the CDR3 is TGCGCCAGCAGCCTAAACAGGGCCACTGAAGCTTTCTTT. It specifies CASSLNRATEAFF.

This chain uses TRBV6-1 with TRBJ2-4, with 8 bases fitting TRBD2. Germline lookup yields CDR1 MNHNS and CDR2 SASEGT. The CDR3 spans 15 residues. J gave up 14 bases and V 6 bases, and 18 bases lay outside the gene matches. DNA of the CDR3: TGTGCCAGCAGCGGGGGGGCCCGAGACAAGGGTTGGAAGTACTTC. Its translation is CASSGGARDKGWKYF.

V gene TRBV11-2 combines with J gene TRBJ2-1; weak D call: TRBD2 (5 bases). Trimming stripped 0 bases from V and 4 bases from J, with 7 bases between. The germline V gene encodes CDR1 SGHAT and CDR2 FQNNGV. The CDR3 covers 14 residues. The CDR3 reads CASSLDPGYNEQFF. CDR3 bases: TGTGCCAGCAGCTTAGATCCGGGGTACAATGAGCAGTTCTTC.

The chain recombines TRBV7-6 with TRBJ1-2, with 7 bases that match TRBD1. Per the germline V gene, CDR1 is SGHVS and CDR2 is FNYEAQ. CDR3 length: 17 residues. Losses at the gene ends were 0 bases for V and 5 bases for J; bases not matched to a gene: 12. The CDR3 is CASSLAPPAGGSYGYTF. The CDR3 bases are TGTGCCAGCAGCTTAGCCCCTCCGGCAGGGGGTAGTTATGGCTACACCTTC.

The chain combines TRBV10-2 with TRBJ2-1; 11 bases line up with TRBD2. In germline, CDR1 is WSHSY, CDR2 SAAADI. V gave up 6 bases and J gave up 3 bases; unmatched junction bases: 4. The CDR3 is 15 residues long. The CDR3 bases are TGCGCCAGCAGCTCGGGACTAGCGGACTACAATGAGCAGTTCTTC. This encodes CASSSGLADYNEQFF.

The rearrangement joins TRBV4-1 to TRBJ1-1; 7 positions match TRBD1. CDR1 and CDR2 from the germline V gene are MGHRA and YSYEKL. CDR3 length equals 17 residues. V lost 5 bases, J lost 6 bases, and 18 bases stayed unmatched. Written as DNA, the CDR3 is TGCGCCAGCAGCTCCATGCCAAAACAGGGGATTAAGGCTGAAGCTTTCTTT. Translated, it gives CASSSMPKQGIKAEAFF.

This clone appeared once. The chain couples TRBV7-9 to TRBJ1-5; TRBD1 aligns across 9 bases. Germline-derived CDR1 and CDR2 are SEHNR and FQNEAQ (reference sequence). V lost 5 bases to trimming and J lost 4 bases; unmatched junction nucleotides: 9. The CDR3 consists of 16 residues. CDR3 nucleotide sequence: TGTGCCAGCAGCCCGCCCATGGGACAGGGAAATCAGCCCCAGCATTTT. Amino acids: CASSPPMGQGNQPQHF.

The gene calls are TRBV4-1 and TRBJ2-7, with D possibly TRBD1 on 5 matching bases. CDR3 size: 15 residues. Germline V gene data show CDR1 as MGHRA and CDR2 as YSYEKL. V lost 1 base and J 3 bases, leaving 13 bases between the germline ends. CDR3 coding DNA: TGCGCCAGCAGCCAAGGCTCAGGGCCCAGCTACGAGCAGTACTTC. It translates to CASSQGSGPSYEQYF.

This sequence joins TRBV5-1 and TRBJ2-1, with 10 bases fitting TRBD2. CDR3 length: 18 residues. CDR1 and CDR2 (germline): SGHRS, YFSETQ. Trimming removed 0 bases from V and 0 bases from J; junction bases left unmatched: 6. The CDR3, as DNA: TGCGCCAGCAGCTTGGGACTAGCGGGCTTAAGCTCCTACAATGAGCAGTTCTTC. Its protein is CASSLGLAGLSSYNEQFF.

The V call is TRBV2, the J call TRBJ2-6; D remains ambiguous. The CDR3 covers 14 residues. Germline-derived CDR1 and CDR2 are SNHLY and FYNNEI. V lost 6 bases and J 0 bases, leaving 6 bases between the germline ends. This CDR3 is CASRRLSGANVLTF. The CDR3 DNA sequence: TGTGCCAGCAGGCGGCTCTCTGGGGCCAACGTCCTGACTTTC.

This chain links TRBV6-1 with TRBJ2-5, with 7 bases lining up with TRBD1. The J call is uncertain, as TRBJ2-7 better fits the DNA end. The CDR3 contains 12 residues. Germline V gene data show CDR1 as MNHNS and CDR2 as SASEGT. CDR3 DNA sequence: TGTGCCAGCAGGAGGGACAGCCCCGAGCAGTACTTC. It specifies CASRRDSPEQYF.

The chain uses TRBV11-2 and TRBJ1-6; 11 nucleotides line up with TRBD1. The CDR3 sequence is 16 residues long. CDR1 is SGHAT, CDR2 FQNNGV, per germline. Trimming cost V 5 bases and J 9 bases; bases outside gene matches: 9. The CDR3 spells CASSLPGQGATSPLHF. CDR3 DNA: TGTGCCAGCAGCCTCCCCGGACAGGGGGCGACTTCACCCCTCCACTTT.

The chain is built from TRBV11-2 and TRBJ2-5, with TRBD2 as a possible D gene (5 bases). This CDR3 is built from 15 residues. V was trimmed by 0 bases and J by 5 bases, leaving 13 bases between them. The germline V gene has CDR1 SGHAT and CDR2 FQNNGV. The CDR3 region has the DNA TGTGCCAGCAGCTTAGATGGGAGAACCTGGGAGACCCAGTACTTC. Protein sequence: CASSLDGRTWETQYF. The entire variable domain, with the rest obtained from reference TRBV11-2 and TRBJ2-5, is as follows: EAGVAQSPRYKIIEKRQSVAFWCNPISGHATLYWYQQILGQGPKLLIQFQNNGVVDDSQLPKDRFSAERLKGVDSTLKIQPAKLEDSAVYLCASSLDGRTWETQYFGPGTRLLVL.

The rearrangement links TRBV10-3 to TRBJ1-1; TRBD1 aligns across 7 bases. This CDR3 comprises 19 residues. The trim removed 5 bases at V and 4 bases at J, leaving 22 bases unmatched. The germline V gene has CDR1 ENHRY and CDR2 SYGVKD. CDR3 sequence (DNA): TGTGCCATCAGTCCACTATTAACAGGGGTTTCGGTTAATGGCACTGAAGCTTTCTTT. This codes for CAISPLLTGVSVNGTEAFF.

J is TRBJ1-2 and V is TRBV9; perhaps TRBD1 as D (6 bases). Germline V lookup: CDR1 SGDLS, CDR2 YYNGEE. V lost 3 bases to trimming and J lost 1 base, with 10 bases between them. The length of the CDR3 is 14 residues. The CDR3 coding sequence is TGTGCCAGCAGCGCACAGGGTTTTAACTATGGCTACACCTTC. Translation: CASSAQGFNYGYTF. The full variable domain, rest sourced from reference TRBV9 and TRBJ1-2, is DSGVTQTPKHLITATGQRVTLRCSPRSGDLSVYWYQQSLDQGLQFLIQYYNGEERAKGNILERFSAQQFPDLHSELNLSSLELGDSALYFCASSAQGFNYGYTFGSGTRLTVV.

The V call is TRBV6-1, the J call TRBJ2-7; D may be TRBD2 (5 bases). CDR1 and CDR2 from the germline V gene are MNHNS and SASEGT. CDR3 length: 14 residues. The V gene lost 7 bases and the J gene lost 5 bases, with 18 bases spanning the gap. The CDR3 sequence: CASTPGGEFNEQYF. The CDR3 coding sequence is TGTGCCAGCACCCCAGGTGGGGAGTTCAACGAGCAGTACTTC.